A selection of T cell receptor beta chains follows, all from one sample in a study of early T cells in non-severe SARS-CoV-2 infection. TCRdb redid the calling of the 5' RACE reads with MiXCR, one entry per CDR3 protein. The sample lists tens of thousands of distinct CDR3 sequences, roughly a tenth seen once, with 5.5% to 7% in the top ten. Sequenced material: whole blood. The receptor set was obtained from an adult who was a healthcare worker with PCR-confirmed SARS-CoV-2 infection or an uninfected control (not recorded which). CDR3s include the opening cysteine and the closing phenylalanine or tryptophan. D genes are given only for firm matches. Size is stated for part of the rows, as once, few or many counts, or as a class when the clone is expanded.

many | NA | TRBJ1-5 | 14 | TRBV27 | CASSLVAGRQPQHF
once | NA | TRBJ2-7 | 16 | TRBV19 | CASSIEPEGQEDEQYF
many | TRBD2 | TRBJ2-7 | 16 | TRBV27 | CASSHLDSGNFYEQYF
NA | TRBD2 | TRBJ2-5 | 12 | TRBV20-1 | CSAGPSGETQYF
few | NA | TRBJ2-2 | 12 | TRBV6-2/TRBV6-3 | CATLWGPGELFF
many | TRBD2 | TRBJ2-2 | 15 | TRBV6-1 | CASSDGTRSTGELFF
few | NA | TRBJ1-4 | 14 | TRBV3-1 | CASSQSRAMGKLFF
many | NA | TRBJ1-4 | 13 | TRBV18 | CASSPRRNEKLFF
few | NA | TRBJ2-7 | 14 | TRBV5-6 | CASSLSISPYEQYF
NA | NA | TRBJ1-3 | 15 | TRBV7-9 | CASSPQGMGGNTIYF
NA | NA | TRBJ2-2 | 14 | TRBV27 | CASSLDLHTGELFF